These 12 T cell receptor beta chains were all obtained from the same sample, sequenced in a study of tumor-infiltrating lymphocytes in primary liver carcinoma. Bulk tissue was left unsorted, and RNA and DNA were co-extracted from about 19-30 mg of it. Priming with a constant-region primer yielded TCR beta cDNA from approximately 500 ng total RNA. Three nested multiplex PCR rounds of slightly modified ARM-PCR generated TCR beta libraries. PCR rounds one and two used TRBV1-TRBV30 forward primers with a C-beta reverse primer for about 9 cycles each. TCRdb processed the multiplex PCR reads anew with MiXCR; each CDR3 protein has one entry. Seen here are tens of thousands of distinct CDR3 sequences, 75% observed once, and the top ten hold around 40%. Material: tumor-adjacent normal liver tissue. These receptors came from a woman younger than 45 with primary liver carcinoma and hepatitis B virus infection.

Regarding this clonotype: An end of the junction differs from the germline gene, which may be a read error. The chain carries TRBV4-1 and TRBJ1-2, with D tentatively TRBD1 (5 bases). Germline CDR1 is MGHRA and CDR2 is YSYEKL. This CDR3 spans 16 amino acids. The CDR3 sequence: CTSSHPTEGRGYGYTF. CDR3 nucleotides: TGCACCAGCAGCCATCCGACAGAAGGTCGAGGCTATGGCTACACCTTC.

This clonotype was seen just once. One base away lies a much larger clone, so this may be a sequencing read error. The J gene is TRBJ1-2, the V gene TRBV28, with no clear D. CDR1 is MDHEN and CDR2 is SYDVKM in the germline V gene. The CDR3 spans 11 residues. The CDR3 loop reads CARSFELSYTF. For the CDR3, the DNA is TGTGCCCGCAGTTTCGAGTTGAGCTACACCTTC.

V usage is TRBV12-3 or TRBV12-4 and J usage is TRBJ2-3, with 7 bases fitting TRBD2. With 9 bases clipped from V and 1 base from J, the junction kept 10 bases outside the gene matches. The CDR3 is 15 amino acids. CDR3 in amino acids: CASRGVAGRTDTQYF. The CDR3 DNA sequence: TGTGCCAGTAGAGGAGTAGCGGGTCGCACAGATACGCAGTATTTT.

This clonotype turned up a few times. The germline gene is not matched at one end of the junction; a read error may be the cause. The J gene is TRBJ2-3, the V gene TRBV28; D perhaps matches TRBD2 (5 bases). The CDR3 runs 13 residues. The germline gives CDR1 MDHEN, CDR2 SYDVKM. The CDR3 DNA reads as TGTGCCAGCAGTCTAGCTAGCACAGATATGCAGTATTTT. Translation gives CASSLASTDMQYF.

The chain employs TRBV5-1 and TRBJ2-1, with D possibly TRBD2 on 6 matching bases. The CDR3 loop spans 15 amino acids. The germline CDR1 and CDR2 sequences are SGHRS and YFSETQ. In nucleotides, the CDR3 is TGCGCTAGCGGCTTGGGAGGCGGGAAAGACAATGAGCAGTTCTTC. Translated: CASGLGGGKDNEQFF.

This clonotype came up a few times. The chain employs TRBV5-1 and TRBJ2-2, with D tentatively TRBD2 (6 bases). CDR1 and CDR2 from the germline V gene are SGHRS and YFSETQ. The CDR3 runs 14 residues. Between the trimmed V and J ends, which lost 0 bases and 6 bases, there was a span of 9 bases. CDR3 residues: CASSLELAPGELFF. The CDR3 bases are TGCGCCAGCAGCTTGGAACTAGCCCCCGGGGAGCTGTTTTTT.

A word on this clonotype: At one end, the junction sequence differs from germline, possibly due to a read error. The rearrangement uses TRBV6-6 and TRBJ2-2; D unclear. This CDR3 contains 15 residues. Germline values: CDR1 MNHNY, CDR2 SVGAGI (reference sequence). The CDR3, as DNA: TGTGCCAACAGTTACTCAAGCGACTACACCGGGGAGCTGTTTTTT. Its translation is CANSYSSDYTGELFF.

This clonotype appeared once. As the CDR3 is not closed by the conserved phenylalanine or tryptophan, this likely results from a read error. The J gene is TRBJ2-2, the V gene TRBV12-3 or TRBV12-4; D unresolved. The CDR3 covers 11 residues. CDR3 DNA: TGTGCCAGCGGTTTCGCCGGGGAGCTGTTTTCT. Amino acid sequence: CASGFAGELFS.

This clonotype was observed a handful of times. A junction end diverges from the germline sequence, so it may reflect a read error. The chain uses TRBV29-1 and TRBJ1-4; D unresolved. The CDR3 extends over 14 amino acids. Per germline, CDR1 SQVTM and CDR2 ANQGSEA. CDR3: CSVASAWLSEKLFF. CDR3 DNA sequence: TGCAGCGTTGCGAGCGCATGGCTTTCTGAAAAGCTGTTTTTT. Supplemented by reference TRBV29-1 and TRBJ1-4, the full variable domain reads SAVISQKPSRDICQRGTSLTIQCQVDSQVTMMFWYRQQPGQSLTLIATANQGSEATYESGFVIDKFPISRPNLTFSTLTVSNMSPEDSSIYLCSVASAWLSEKLFFGSGTQLSVL.

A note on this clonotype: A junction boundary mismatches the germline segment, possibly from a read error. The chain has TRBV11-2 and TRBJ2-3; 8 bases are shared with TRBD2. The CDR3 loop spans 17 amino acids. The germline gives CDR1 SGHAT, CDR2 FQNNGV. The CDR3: CDSGHRGSGSLTDTQYF. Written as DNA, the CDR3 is TGCGACAGCGGCCATCGAGGGAGCGGGAGCCTCACAGATACGCAGTATTTT.

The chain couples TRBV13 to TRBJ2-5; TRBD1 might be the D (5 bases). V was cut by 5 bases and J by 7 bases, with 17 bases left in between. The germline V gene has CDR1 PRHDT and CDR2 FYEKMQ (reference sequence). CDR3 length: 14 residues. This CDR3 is CASSRHQGKGTQYF. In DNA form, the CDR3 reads TGTGCCAGCAGCCGACACCAGGGTAAAGGGACCCAGTACTTC.

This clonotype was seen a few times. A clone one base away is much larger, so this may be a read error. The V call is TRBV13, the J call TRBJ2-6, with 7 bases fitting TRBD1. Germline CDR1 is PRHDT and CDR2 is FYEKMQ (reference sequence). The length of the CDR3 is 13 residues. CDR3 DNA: TGTGCCAGCAGCTTAAAGGGGGCCGACGTCCTGACTTTC. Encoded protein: CASSLKGADVLTF.